This T cell receptor beta chain emerged from a study of tumor-infiltrating lymphocytes in primary liver carcinoma. Study-wide context: Patients underwent resection of primary liver carcinoma. The yield of productive TCRbeta reads per sample was roughly 3.65 to 8 million and was similar across tissue types.

Starting from 450 to 500 ng of total RNA, TCR beta cDNA was produced with a primer in the constant region. It was through three nested multiplex PCR rounds of slightly modified ARM-PCR that TCR beta libraries arose. PCR rounds one and two used TRBV1-TRBV30 forward primers with a C-beta reverse primer for around 11 cycles each. TCRdb ran MiXCR on the multiplex PCR reads and lists one entry per CDR3 protein. The sample has approximately 330,000 distinct CDR3 sequences, about two thirds seen once. The source of the blood RNA was unsorted whole blood, and germline DNA was extracted as well. The V gene lost 1 base and the J gene lost 11 bases, with 12 bases spanning the gap. The germline V gene encodes CDR1 MGHRA and CDR2 YSYEKL. The CDR3 spans 14 residues. About this clonotype itself: With a much larger clone just one base away, this may be a read error.

Sequenced: peripheral blood. The chain links TRBV4-1 to TRBJ1-6; the D is unclear. This sequence was found in a man aged 40-49 years with primary liver carcinoma and hepatitis B virus infection. The DNA for the CDR3 is TGCGCCAGCAGCCAAGGGCCACTAACTCCACCCCTCCACTTT. Its protein product is CASSQGPLTPPLHF.